This TCR beta chain was profiled in a study of a mutant IDH1 vaccine in newly diagnosed glioma. About the research overall: Sex distribution of treated patients was about 60% male and around 40% female; mean age was 40.4 years. Earlier treatment was radiotherapy, temozolomide, or both, with most getting both. Study observations and caveats: No link was apparently found between pseudoprogression and changes in top peripheral T cell clonotypes.

The time point here: week 23, last vaccination. Doses consisted of 300 ug of mutant IDH1 20-mer peptide each, paired with topical imiquimod. A word on this clone: What it binds is not known.

Profiled with immunoSEQ multiplex PCR; TCRdb holds only in-frame clones, not every one. This table has around 55,000 clones, about 80% appearing once. The CDR3 length is 15 residues. Germline V gene sequence: CDR1 MNHEY, CDR2 SVGAGI. The germline V and J ends were trimmed by 5 bases and 3 bases, with 17 bases remaining between them. The receptor comes from a man in his forties with glioma. This sequence joins TRBV6-5 and TRBJ2-7; TRBD2 is a possible D gene (7 bases). The material was PBMCs, obtained from a glioma patient whose treatment included an IDH1 peptide vaccine. CDR3 residues: CASSPMGGLGYEQYF. CDR3 DNA: TGTGCCAGCAGTCCCATGGGGGGGCTAGGCTACGAGCAGTACTTC.